The following is a TCR beta chain sequence with its context. Antigen: not known. This entry is derived from a study of T cell responses to AZD1222 COVID-19 vaccine. Study-level findings and limits: Repertoire collection took place solely once the T cell response had peaked. Just a handful of people given AZD1222 tested seropositive at baseline. Donor demographics were predominantly white British with a female majority; clonal diversity may be underestimated. With two AZD1222 doses given, Spike-specific TCR breadth and depth both rose.

This CDR3 has 14 amino acids. CDR1 and CDR2 from the germline V gene are KGHSH and LQKENI. V lost 4 bases, J lost 3 bases, and 12 bases lay in between. Some clones are missing from TCRdb's copy, which holds only in-frame ones; the method was immunoSEQ multiplex PCR. The repertoire holds roughly 170,000 clones, with almost 90% as singletons. This sequence originates from an adult in good health. This material consisted of peripheral blood, taken on day 0 of AZD1222 vaccination. The chain couples TRBV18 to TRBJ1-2; D might be TRBD1 (6 bases). The CDR3 region has the DNA TGTGCCAGCTCACAACAGGGCGCGGACTATGGCTACACCTTC. This encodes CASSQQGADYGYTF.